This T cell receptor (beta chain) was captured in a study of T cell changes during pregnancy in multiple sclerosis. This clone appeared once. Produced via immunoSEQ multiplex PCR; TCRdb's table is partial and in-frame only. The sample yields approximately 100,000 clones, more than 85% seen once. The receptor was derived from a female donor with multiple sclerosis, enrolled in a pregnancy study. The sample consisted of peripheral blood, taken after pregnancy.

CDR3 bases: TGTGCCAGTACCGATAGTTGGGGGGGACTAGCCAAAAACATTCAGTACTTC. Amino acids: CASTDSWGGLAKNIQYF. This rearrangement joins TRBV19 to TRBJ2-4; 7 bases fit TRBD2. The J segment lost 0 bases and the V segment lost 7 bases, leaving 12 bases of the junction unmatched. Germline values: CDR1 LNHDA, CDR2 SQIVND (reference sequence). The CDR3 has 17 amino acids.